This T cell receptor beta chain was obtained from a study of shared clonotypes between healthy human individuals. This CDR3 region has 15 residues. V lost 3 bases and J lost 1; bases outside the gene matches: 5. CDR1 is GTSNPN and CDR2 is SVGIG in the germline V gene (reference sequence). As for this clone: Its antigen is as yet unknown.

Assay: immunoSEQ multiplex PCR; the TCRdb copy retains only in-frame clones and omits some. The table includes over a million clones, about 70% detected once. Study findings and constraints: Exclusively blood specimens were collected; tissue repertoires likely differ. Genetic and exposure-history diversity was limited by the small donor number. Non-shared clonotypes had lower generation probabilities than clonotypes shared by all four sorted-subset donors.

The sequencing sample was made of memory CD4+ T cells sorted from blood. The subset was: CD45RA-negative fraction. The V call is TRBV30, the J call TRBJ2-3; 9 bases agree with TRBD2. The receptor comes from a man between 18 and 35 years old in good health. CDR3 nucleotides: TGTGCCTGGAGGATAGGACTAGCGCGCACAGATACGCAGTATTTT. Translation gives CAWRIGLARTDTQYF.